The next 21 T cell receptor beta chains were all read from a single sample in a study of blood T cell repertoires in COVID-19. Profiled with immunoSEQ multiplex PCR; TCRdb holds only in-frame clones, not every one. The data show 150,000 to 200,000 clones, with around 84% seen just once and roughly 19% held by the top ten. The specimen sequenced was peripheral blood. The receptors stem from a woman of 80 years or more with acute or convalescent COVID-19.

This clone was observed a handful of times. This chain uses TRBV23-1 with TRBJ1-4; D remains unclear. TRBV23-1 is filed as an ORF, its function uncertain. V lost 9 bases and J 10 bases, leaving 12 bases between the germline ends. CDR3 length: 11 amino acids. The chain's CDR3 is CARVRGLKLFF. The CDR3, as DNA: TGCGCCAGAGTCCGGGGTTTAAAACTGTTTTTT.

The gene calls are TRBV5-4 and TRBJ2-6; 10 nucleotides agree with TRBD1. The CDR3 is 18 amino acids. The ends lost 5 bases at V and 4 bases at J; junction bases unmatched: 12. CDR1 is SGHNT, CDR2 YYREEE, per germline (reference sequence). In DNA form, the CDR3 reads TGTGCCAGCAGATCAATCCGGGACAGGGGTCTAGGGGCCAACGTCCTGACTTTC. It codes for CASRSIRDRGLGANVLTF.

This chain joins TRBV5-6 and TRBJ1-2; 7 bases line up with TRBD1. The trim removed 1 base at V and 4 bases at J, leaving 4 bases unmatched. The CDR3 consists of 14 residues. Germline loops: CDR1 SGHDT, CDR2 YYEEEE. CDR3 nucleotides: TGTGCCAGCAGCTTGAACAGGGGCCTCTATGGCTACACCTTC. It codes for CASSLNRGLYGYTF.

This chain uses TRBV6-6 with TRBJ2-1; no firm D call. The CDR3 extends over 13 amino acids. V lost 10 bases and J 0 bases, leaving 10 bases between the germline ends. Per the germline V gene, CDR1 is MNHNY and CDR2 is SVGAGI (reference sequence). CDR3 coding DNA: TGTGCCACCCTCAGGCCCTCCTACAATGAGCAGTTCTTC. Translating gives CATLRPSYNEQFF.

This chain connects TRBV9 to TRBJ2-4; 7 nucleotides agree with TRBD1. V trimming: 0 bases; J trimming: 1 base; junction bases outside the gene matches: 4. Germline V gene lookup returns CDR1 SGDLS and CDR2 YYNGEE. The CDR3 loop spans 16 amino acids. The CDR3 is CASSVGPQGAKNIQYF. CDR3 bases: TGTGCCAGCAGCGTAGGGCCACAGGGGGCCAAAAACATTCAGTACTTC. The full variable domain, with the rest looked up from reference TRBV9 and TRBJ2-4, is DSGVTQTPKHLITATGQRVTLRCSPRSGDLSVYWYQQSLDQGLQFLIQYYNGEERAKGNILERFSAQQFPDLHSELNLSSLELGDSALYFCASSVGPQGAKNIQYFGAGTRLSVL.

CDR3 in DNA: TGTGCCAGTAGTGCCACAGTGAACACTGAAGCTTTCTTT. This encodes CASSATVNTEAFF. The V and J genes are TRBV19 and TRBJ1-1; D call uncertain. V was shortened by 5 bases and J by 0 bases, with 7 bases between the two germline ends. The CDR3 length is 13 residues. Germline V gene lookup returns CDR1 LNHDA and CDR2 SQIVND (reference sequence).

V usage is TRBV20-1 and J usage is TRBJ1-5; 9 bases are shared with TRBD1. The ends lost 3 bases at V and 2 bases at J; junction bases unmatched: 5. The CDR3 sequence is 15 residues long. The germline CDR1 and CDR2 sequences are DFQATT and SNEGSKA (reference sequence). The CDR3 nucleotides read TGCAGTGCTAGTTCCAGGACAGGGGGCAATCAGCCCCAGCATTTT. It is translated as CSASSRTGGNQPQHF.

The CDR3, as DNA: TGTGCCAGCAGCGTAGGACAGGGGGCTTACAATGAGCAGTTCTTC. The encoded protein is CASSVGQGAYNEQFF. V gene TRBV9 combines with J gene TRBJ2-1; 10 bases agree with TRBD1. V was clipped by 0 bases and J by 4 bases; unmatched bases: 1. The length of the CDR3 is 15 residues. Per the germline V gene, CDR1 is SGDLS and CDR2 is YYNGEE.

The gene calls are TRBV28 and TRBJ1-2; no clear D gene. The CDR3 sequence is 13 residues long. The V and J ends lost 7 bases and 8 bases respectively, with 17 bases between them. CDR1 MDHEN and CDR2 SYDVKM come from the germline V gene. CDR3 sequence: CASTNQVLPGYTF. CDR3 DNA sequence: TGTGCCAGCACTAATCAGGTCCTCCCCGGCTACACCTTC.

In this sample, this clone turned up many times. This chain uses TRBV9 with TRBJ2-3; maybe TRBD2 (5 bases). Germline V gene lookup returns CDR1 SGDLS and CDR2 YYNGEE. Trimming removed 3 bases from V and 3 bases from J, with 11 bases in between. The CDR3 is 14 residues long. The CDR3 loop is CASSESGGTDTQYF. CDR3 bases: TGTGCCAGCAGCGAAAGCGGAGGAACAGATACGCAGTATTTT.

CDR3 in DNA: TGTGCCAGCAGTACGAACACAGGGGGAAGCAATCAGCCCCAGCATTTT. It is translated as CASSTNTGGSNQPQHF. The chain couples TRBV6-2 or TRBV6-3 to TRBJ1-5; 8 nucleotides line up with TRBD1. The V gene end was trimmed by 5 bases and the J gene end by 1 base; junction bases not matched to a gene: 7. The CDR3 has 16 amino acids. In germline, CDR1 is MNHEY, CDR2 SVGEGT.

This chain joins TRBV6-2 or TRBV6-3 and TRBJ1-4; 7 nucleotides match TRBD1. The CDR3 spans 14 residues. Germline CDR1 and CDR2: MNHEY and SVGEGT. Losses at the gene ends were 4 bases for V and 10 bases for J; bases not matched to a gene: 9. DNA for the CDR3: TGTGCCAGCAGTTCCGGACAGGCTGCTGGAAAACTGTTTTTT. Its translation is CASSSGQAAGKLFF.

Concerning this clone itself: One end of the junction is discordant with germline, which a read error may explain. The rearrangement joins TRBV2 to TRBJ1-1; possibly TRBD1 for D (6 bases). This CDR3 is built from 16 residues. CDR1 and CDR2 from the germline V gene are SNHLY and FYNNEI. The CDR3 protein is CASREGWGLGGTEAFF. The CDR3 coding sequence is TGTGCCAGCAGGGAAGGATGGGGGCTCGGAGGCACTGAAGCTTTCTTT.

The V call is TRBV19, the J call TRBJ1-5; 8 nucleotides match TRBD1. Per the germline V gene, CDR1 is LNHDA and CDR2 is SQIVND (reference sequence). There are 15 residues in the CDR3. V gave up 8 bases and J gave up 3 bases; unmatched junction bases: 9. As DNA, the CDR3 is TGTGCCAGTCGGACAGGGCTTGGGGACAATCAGCCCCAGCATTTT. Translation gives CASRTGLGDNQPQHF. Full variable domain (rest looked up from reference TRBV19 and TRBJ1-5): DGGITQSPKYLFRKEGQNVTLSCEQNLNHDAMYWYRQDPGQGLRLIYYSQIVNDFQKGDIAEGYSVSREKKESFPLTVTSAQKNPTAFYLCASRTGLGDNQPQHFGDGTRLSIL.

With respect to this clone: This sample includes further DNA sequences coding for the same CDR3. V is TRBV12-3 or TRBV12-4 and J is TRBJ1-3, with 11 positions matching TRBD1. CDR3 length equals 13 residues. V was pared by 6 bases and J by 8 bases, with 3 bases of the junction left unmatched. CDR3 loop: CASSLGQGDTIYF. CDR3 in DNA: TGTGCCAGCAGCTTGGGACAGGGGGACACCATATATTTT.

This clone was seen only once. The gene calls are TRBV6-5 and TRBJ2-7; 8 bases are a match to TRBD2. CDR1 MNHEY and CDR2 SVGAGI come from the germline V gene. J was trimmed by 0 bases and V by 8 bases; bases with no gene match: 9. The CDR3 runs to 15 residues. CDR3 residues: CASSPGGRHSYEQYF. Here the CDR3 DNA reads TGTGCCAGCTCGCCAGGCGGGAGGCACTCCTACGAGCAGTACTTC.

The chain recombines TRBV5-1 with TRBJ2-1; 8 bases align to TRBD2. Germline CDR1 SGHRS, CDR2 YFSETQ. The length of the CDR3 is 15 residues. V was clipped by 4 bases and J by 1 base; unmatched bases: 4. The CDR3 sequence: CASSPAGVSYNEQFF. The CDR3 DNA is TGCGCCAGCAGCCCAGCGGGAGTATCCTACAATGAGCAGTTCTTC.

V is TRBV6-2 or TRBV6-3 and J is TRBJ1-5, with 9 bases that match TRBD1. V lost 0 bases, J lost 4 bases, and 4 bases stayed unmatched. This CDR3 contains 16 residues. The germline gives CDR1 MNHEY, CDR2 SVGEGT. The chain's CDR3 is CASSYSGTGLNQPQHF. The DNA of the CDR3 is TGTGCCAGCAGTTACTCGGGGACAGGGCTTAATCAGCCCCAGCATTTT.

CDR3 region: CASSGTGGAGELFF. CDR3 in DNA: TGTGCCAGCAGCGGGACAGGGGGAGCCGGGGAGCTGTTTTTT. The chain employs TRBV9 and TRBJ2-2; 10 bases are shared with TRBD1. In germline, CDR1 is SGDLS, CDR2 YYNGEE. V shed 3 bases and J 6 bases; nucleotides not matched to a gene: 2. This CDR3 is built from 14 residues.

V usage is TRBV5-6 and J usage is TRBJ2-1; 12 bases match TRBD2. The V gene end was trimmed by 4 bases and the J gene end by 7 bases; junction bases not matched to a gene: 6. CDR1 is SGHDT, CDR2 YYEEEE, per germline. The CDR3 has 15 residues. CDR3 protein: CASSNLAGGPNEQFF. In DNA, the CDR3 is TGTGCCAGCAGCAACCTAGCGGGAGGGCCGAATGAGCAGTTCTTC.

Notes on this clone: The same CDR3 is also encoded by other DNA sequences in this sample. This chain joins TRBV9 and TRBJ2-5; weak D call: TRBD2 (6 bases). Trimming shortened V by 0 bases and J by 4 bases, and 10 bases separated the two germline ends. The length of the CDR3 is 14 residues. Per germline, CDR1 SGDLS and CDR2 YYNGEE. In nucleotides, the CDR3 is TGTGCCAGCAGCGTAGGTAGTAGCGGAGAGACCCAGTACTTC. Residues: CASSVGSSGETQYF.